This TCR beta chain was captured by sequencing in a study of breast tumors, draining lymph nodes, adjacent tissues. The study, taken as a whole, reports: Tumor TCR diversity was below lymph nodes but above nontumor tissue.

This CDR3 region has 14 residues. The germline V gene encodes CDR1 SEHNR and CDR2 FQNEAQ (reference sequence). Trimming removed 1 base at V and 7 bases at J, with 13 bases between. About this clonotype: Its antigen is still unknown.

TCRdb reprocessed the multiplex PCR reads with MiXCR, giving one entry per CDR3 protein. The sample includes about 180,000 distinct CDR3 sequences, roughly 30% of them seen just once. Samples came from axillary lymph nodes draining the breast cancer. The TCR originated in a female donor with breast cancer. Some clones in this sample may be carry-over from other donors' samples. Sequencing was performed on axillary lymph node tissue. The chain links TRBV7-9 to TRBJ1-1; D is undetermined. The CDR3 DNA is TGTGCCAGCAGCTTAGACCGGGATGTCGATGAAGCTTTCTTT. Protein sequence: CASSLDRDVDEAFF.